What follows is one T cell receptor (beta chain) and its context. Mismatch with germline at one junction end may stem from a read error. The sample comes from a study of T cell responses to AZD1222 COVID-19 vaccine. CDR3 length equals 15 residues. The V gene's germline CDR1 is SSHAT and CDR2 FNYEAQ (reference sequence). Clones were read by immunoSEQ multiplex PCR, and TCRdb kept only the in-frame ones, dropping some. The sample includes 57,000 or so clones, about 74% of them seen just once. The V and J genes are TRBV7-7 and TRBJ2-7; TRBD1 aligns across 9 bases. This receptor was identified in an adult in good health. Here the sequenced sample was peripheral blood, taken on day 0 of AZD1222 vaccination. The CDR3 DNA sequence: TGTGCTAGCAGCTTTGGGACAGGGCCATCCTACGAGCAGTACTTC. Translating it yields CASSFGTGPSYEQYF.